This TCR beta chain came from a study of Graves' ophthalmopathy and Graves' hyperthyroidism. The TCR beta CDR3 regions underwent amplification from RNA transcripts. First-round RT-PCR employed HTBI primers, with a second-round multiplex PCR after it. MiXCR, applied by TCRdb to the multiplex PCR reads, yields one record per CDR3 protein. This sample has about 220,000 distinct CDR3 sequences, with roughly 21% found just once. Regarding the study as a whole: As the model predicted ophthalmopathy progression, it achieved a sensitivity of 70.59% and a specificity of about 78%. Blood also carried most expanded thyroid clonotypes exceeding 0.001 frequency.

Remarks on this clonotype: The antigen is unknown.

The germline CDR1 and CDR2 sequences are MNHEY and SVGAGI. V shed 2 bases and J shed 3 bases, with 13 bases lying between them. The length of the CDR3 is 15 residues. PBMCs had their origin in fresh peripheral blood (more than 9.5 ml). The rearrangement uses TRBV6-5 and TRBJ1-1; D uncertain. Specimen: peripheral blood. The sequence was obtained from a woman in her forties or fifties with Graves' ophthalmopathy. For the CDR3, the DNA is TGTGCCAGCAGTTACGATCCACAAAGGGACACTGAAGCTTTCTTT. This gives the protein CASSYDPQRDTEAFF.